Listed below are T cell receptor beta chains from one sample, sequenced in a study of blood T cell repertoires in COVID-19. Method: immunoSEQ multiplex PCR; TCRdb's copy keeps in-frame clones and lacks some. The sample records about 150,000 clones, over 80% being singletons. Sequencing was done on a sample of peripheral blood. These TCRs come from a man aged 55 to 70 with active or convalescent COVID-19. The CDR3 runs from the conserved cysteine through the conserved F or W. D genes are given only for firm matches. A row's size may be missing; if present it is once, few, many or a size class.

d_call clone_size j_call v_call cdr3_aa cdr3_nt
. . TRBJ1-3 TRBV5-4 CASSPGVAGNTIYF TGTGCCAGCAGCCCGGGGGTTGCTGGAAACACCATATATTTT
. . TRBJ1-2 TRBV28 CATAFGGYGYTF TGTGCCACCGCTTTTGGGGGGTATGGCTACACCTTC
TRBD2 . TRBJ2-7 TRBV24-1 CATSDLGTSGIYEQYF TGTGCCACCAGTGATTTGGGGACTAGCGGGATCTACGAGCAGTACTTC
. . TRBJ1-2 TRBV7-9 CASSREKESYTF TGTGCCAGCAGCCGAGAAAAAGAGAGCTACACCTTC
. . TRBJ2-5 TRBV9 CASSVGTGLRETQYF TGTGCCAGCAGCGTAGGTACGGGTCTCCGAGAGACCCAGTACTTC
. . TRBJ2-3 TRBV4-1 CASRYRESSTDTQYF TGCGCCAGCAGGTATCGGGAGTCTAGCACAGATACGCAGTATTTT
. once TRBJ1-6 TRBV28 CASSPLTGSYNSPLHF TGTGCCAGCAGTCCTTTAACAGGGTCCTATAATTCACCCCTCCACTTT
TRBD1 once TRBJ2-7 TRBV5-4 CASSLGQGSGEQYF TGTGCCAGCAGCTTGGGACAGGGATCGGGCGAGCAGTACTTC
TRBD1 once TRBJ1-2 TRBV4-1 CASSSRQGAGYTF TGCGCCAGCAGCTCCCGACAGGGGGCCGGCTACACCTTC
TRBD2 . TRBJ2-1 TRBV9 CASSPSSGSMNEQFF TGTGCCAGCAGCCCCTCTAGCGGGAGTATGAATGAGCAGTTCTTC
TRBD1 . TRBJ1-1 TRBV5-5 CASSSGTGLNTEAFF TGTGCCAGCAGCTCGGGGACAGGCTTGAACACTGAAGCTTTCTTT
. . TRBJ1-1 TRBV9 CASSLQGGENTEAFF TGTGCCAGCAGTTTACAGGGTGGCGAGAACACTGAAGCTTTCTTT
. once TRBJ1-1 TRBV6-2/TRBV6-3 CASSYKRGNTEAFF TGTGCCAGCAGTTATAAGCGAGGAAACACTGAAGCTTTCTTT
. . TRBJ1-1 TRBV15 CATSRDRGGSAEAFF TGTGCCACCAGCAGAGATCGGGGAGGGAGTGCTGAAGCTTTCTTT
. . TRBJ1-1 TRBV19 CASLRGEGTEAFF TGTGCCAGCCTCAGGGGCGAGGGGACTGAAGCTTTCTTT
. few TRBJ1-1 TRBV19 CASSMRGGSTEAFF TGTGCCAGTAGTATGAGAGGAGGGTCCACTGAAGCTTTCTTT
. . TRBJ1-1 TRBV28 CASSLVEQAHTEAFF TGTGCCAGCAGTTTAGTAGAGCAGGCGCACACTGAAGCTTTCTTT
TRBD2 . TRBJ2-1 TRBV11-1 CASSLGRLAGVVF TGTGCCAGCAGCTTAGGTAGACTAGCGGGAGTGGTCTTC
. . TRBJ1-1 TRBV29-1 CSVTSYRDGITEAFF TGCAGCGTTACCTCATACCGGGATGGTATCACTGAAGCTTTCTTT
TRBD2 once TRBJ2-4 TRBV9 CASSTRTTSGSFQGLNIQYF TGTGCCAGCAGCACCCGCACGACTAGCGGGAGTTTCCAGGGCTTAAACATTCAGTACTTC
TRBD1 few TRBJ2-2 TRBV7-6 CASSQRTGNTGELFF TGTGCCAGCAGTCAGCGGACAGGGAACACCGGGGAGCTGTTTTTT
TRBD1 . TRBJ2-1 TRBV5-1 CATRDQGDEQFF TGCGCCACCCGGGACCAGGGGGATGAGCAGTTCTTC
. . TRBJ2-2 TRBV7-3 CASSLNSRNTGELFF TGTGCCAGCAGCTTAAACTCTCGGAACACCGGGGAGCTGTTTTTT
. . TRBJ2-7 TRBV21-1 CASSPLAFGYEQYF TGTGCCAGCAGCCCTCTCGCATTCGGTTACGAGCAGTACTTC
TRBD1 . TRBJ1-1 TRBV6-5 CASRQTGGKSEAFF TGTGCCAGCAGGCAGACAGGGGGCAAGTCTGAAGCTTTCTTT
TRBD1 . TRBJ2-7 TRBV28 CASSFGTGFPYEQYF TGTGCCAGCAGTTTTGGGACAGGGTTCCCCTACGAGCAGTACTTC
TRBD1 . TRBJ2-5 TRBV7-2 CASSWGGTGQETQYF TGTGCCAGCAGCTGGGGTGGGACAGGGCAAGAGACCCAGTACTTC
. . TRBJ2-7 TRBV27 CASSNLVSYEQYF TGTGCCAGCAGTAACTTGGTATCCTACGAGCAGTACTTC
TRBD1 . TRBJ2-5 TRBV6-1 CASSDTGTEDLQETQYF TGTGCCAGCAGTGATACGGGGACAGAAGATCTTCAAGAGACCCAGTACTTC
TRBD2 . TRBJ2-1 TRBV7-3 CASSPRGLAGTNEQFF TGTGCCAGCAGCCCCAGGGGACTAGCGGGGACCAATGAGCAGTTCTTC
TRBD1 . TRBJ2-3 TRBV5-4 CASSLAGQGTDTQYF TGTGCCAGCAGCTTGGCGGGACAGGGCACAGATACGCAGTATTTT
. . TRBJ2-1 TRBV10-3 CAISETPLVPYNEQFF TGTGCCATCAGTGAAACTCCACTAGTCCCCTACAATGAGCAGTTCTTC
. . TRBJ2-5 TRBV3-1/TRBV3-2 CASSQGPKETQYF TGTGCCAGCAGCCAGGGCCCCAAAGAGACCCAGTACTTC
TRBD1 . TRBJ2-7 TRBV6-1 CASSEARQGAFEQYF TGTGCCAGCAGTGAAGCTAGACAGGGGGCCTTCGAGCAGTACTTC
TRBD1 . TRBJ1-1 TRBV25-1 CASSGDRGRGTEAFF TGTGCCAGCAGTGGCGACAGGGGGCGAGGAACTGAAGCTTTCTTT
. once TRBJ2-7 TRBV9 CASSVLASPRSYEQYF TGTGCCAGCAGCGTCCTCGCGAGCCCCCGCTCCTACGAGCAGTACTTC
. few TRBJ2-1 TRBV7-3 CASGSPNEQFF TGTGCCAGTGGGAGTCCCAATGAGCAGTTCTTC
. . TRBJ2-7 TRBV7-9 CASSSTRSYEQYF TGTGCCAGCAGCTCGACTCGAAGCTACGAGCAGTACTTC
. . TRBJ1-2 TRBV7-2 CASSLQGTYGYTF TGTGCCAGCAGCTTACAGGGGACCTATGGCTACACCTTC
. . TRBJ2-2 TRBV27 CASSFYRVNTGELFF TGTGCCAGCAGTTTCTACAGGGTAAACACCGGGGAGCTGTTTTTT
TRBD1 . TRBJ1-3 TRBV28 CASSFTGTGKFSGNTIYF TGTGCCAGCAGTTTCACCGGGACAGGCAAATTCTCTGGAAACACCATATATTTT
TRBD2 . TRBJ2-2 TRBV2 CASRKRERTGELFF TGTGCCAGCAGGAAGCGGGAGAGGACCGGGGAGCTGTTTTTT
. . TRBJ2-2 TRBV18 CASSPDSFSSNTGELFF TGTGCCAGCTCACCAGACAGCTTCTCTTCGAACACCGGGGAGCTGTTTTTT
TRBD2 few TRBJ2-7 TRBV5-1 CASSSTSGSYEQYF TGCGCCAGCAGCTCGACTAGCGGGTCCTACGAGCAGTACTTC